The 14 T cell receptor beta chains given below trace back to one sample, sequenced in a study of tumor-infiltrating lymphocytes in primary liver carcinoma. Unsorted whole blood yielded the blood RNA, and germline DNA was also extracted. Total RNA (approximately 500 ng) served as template for TCR beta cDNA synthesis primed by a constant-region primer. Slightly modified ARM-PCR with three nested multiplex PCR rounds yielded TCR beta libraries. Primers for the first two PCR rounds were TRBV1-TRBV30 forward primers and a C-beta reverse primer (roughly 10 cycles per round). TCRdb reprocessed the multiplex PCR reads via MiXCR and lists one record per CDR3 protein. The data contain about 330,000 distinct CDR3 sequences, roughly two thirds of them singletons. The sequencing sample was made of peripheral blood. The origin of the receptors is a man in his forties with primary liver carcinoma and hepatitis B virus infection.

V and J are TRBV4-2 and TRBJ2-3; 9 nucleotides line up with TRBD2. Losses at the gene ends were 0 bases for V and 7 bases for J; bases not matched to a gene: 8. Germline V lookup: CDR1 LGHNA, CDR2 YNFKEQ. The CDR3 is 16 residues long. CDR3 sequence: CASSQESVLAGYTQYF. The CDR3 bases are TGTGCCAGCAGCCAAGAATCTGTCCTAGCGGGATATACGCAGTATTTT.

Note on this clonotype: At one of its ends the junction is not consistent with the germline gene, which may arise from a read error. The J gene is TRBJ2-3, the V gene TRBV29-1; D remains ambiguous. From germline, CDR1 is SQVTM and CDR2 ANQGSEA. The CDR3 length is 15 residues. CDR3 sequence: CSVEDLMVQSDKQYF. The CDR3 coding sequence is TGCAGCGTTGAAGATTTGATGGTCCAATCTGATAAGCAGTATTTT.

With regard to this clonotype: Sequence at one end of the junction differs from germline and may be a read error. The chain is built from TRBV12-3 or TRBV12-4 and TRBJ2-1; 7 nucleotides match TRBD1. This CDR3 comprises 13 residues. The CDR3 nucleotides are TGTGCCAGTAGACCGGGACAGAACAATGAGCAGCTCTTC. Its translation: CASRPGQNNEQLF.

About this clonotype: Given a much more abundant clone one base away, this may be a read error. The V call is TRBV6-5, the J call TRBJ2-1; D possibly corresponds to TRBD2 (5 bases). Germline lookup yields CDR1 MNHEY and CDR2 SVGAGI. This CDR3 comprises 13 residues. V gave up 7 bases and J gave up 9 bases, with 16 bases separating them. In DNA, the CDR3 is TGTGCCAGCAAACTAGTGGGCGGAGGTGAGCAGTTCTTC. It codes for CASKLVGGGEQFF.

The V and J genes are TRBV6-6 and TRBJ2-1; TRBD2 is a possible D gene (5 bases). The germline CDR1 and CDR2 sequences are MNHNY and SVGAGI (reference sequence). The CDR3 contains 11 residues. The CDR3 sequence: CSSSDYNEQFF. The CDR3 DNA reads TGTTCTAGCAGTGACTACAATGAGCAGTTCTTC.

This clonotype appeared many times. CDR3 residues: CASSYLRRGVTYEQYF. As DNA, the CDR3 is TGTGCCAGCAGTTACCTACGAAGGGGGGTTACCTACGAGCAGTACTTC. This rearrangement joins TRBV6-6 to TRBJ2-7; either TRBD1 or TRBD2 may supply D (6 bases each). V was trimmed by 2 bases and J by 2 bases, leaving 16 bases between them. CDR1 is MNHNY and CDR2 is SVGAGI in the germline V gene (reference sequence). The length of the CDR3 is 16 residues.

This clonotype was observed a single time. At one of its ends the junction is not consistent with the germline gene, which may arise from a read error. The chain couples TRBV10-3 to TRBJ1-1; a weak D match, TRBD1 (5 bases). The CDR3 has 14 amino acids. CDR1 and CDR2 from the germline V gene are ENHRY and SYGVKD. CDR3 DNA sequence: TGTGCCATCGGTGAGTCGGCTGGGGGCACTGAAGCTTTCTTT. Protein product: CAIGESAGGTEAFF.

This clonotype appeared a few times. The CDR3 region is CASSPGDTSYEQYF. The CDR3 bases are TGCGCCAGCAGCCCGGGGGACACCTCCTACGAGCAGTACTTC. The chain uses TRBV5-1 and TRBJ2-7; D is possibly TRBD1 or TRBD2 (6 bases each). CDR3 size: 14 residues. CDR1 is SGHRS and CDR2 is YFSETQ in the germline V gene. Trimming left V 4 bases short and J 0 bases short, with 11 bases between.

On this clonotype: The junction shows a germline mismatch at one end, possibly a read error. The chain combines TRBV6-2 or TRBV6-3 with TRBJ1-5; 8 nucleotides agree with TRBD1. This CDR3 region has 15 residues. Germline CDR1 and CDR2: MNHEY and SVGEGT. For the CDR3, the DNA is TGTGCCAGCAGTTCCTACGACAGGGGCAATCAGTCCCAGCATTTT. Its translation: CASSSYDRGNQSQHF.

This clonotype was counted only a few times. V gene TRBV6-2 or TRBV6-3 combines with J gene TRBJ2-2; TRBD1 might be the D (6 bases). The V and J ends lost 7 bases and 2 bases respectively, with 11 bases between them. This CDR3 is built from 14 residues. The germline V gene has CDR1 MNHEY and CDR2 SVGEGT. The chain's CDR3 is CASKTGINTGELFF. The DNA for the CDR3 is TGTGCCAGCAAAACAGGGATTAACACCGGGGAGCTGTTTTTT.

CDR3 sequence reads: CASSFGSRELFF. CDR3 DNA sequence: TGTGCCAGCAGCTTCGGGAGTCGGGAGCTGTTTTTT. The V gene is TRBV7-9, the J gene TRBJ2-2; TRBD2 might be the D (6 bases). CDR3 length: 12 amino acids. Germline V CDR1 and CDR2: SEHNR, FQNEAQ (reference sequence). Trimming shortened V by 3 bases and J by 9 bases, and 8 bases separated the two germline ends.

This clonotype occurred a few times. V gene TRBV6-5 combines with J gene TRBJ2-7, with 11 bases identical to TRBD2. Per germline, CDR1 MNHEY and CDR2 SVGAGI. This CDR3 is 20 amino acids long. V was clipped by 5 bases and J by 0 bases; unmatched bases: 18. The CDR3 loop is CASSRDRRHPLAGASYEQYF. CDR3 DNA: TGTGCCAGCAGTCGGGACCGGCGCCATCCACTAGCGGGAGCCTCCTACGAGCAGTACTTC.

To note about this clonotype: The junction and the germline gene differ at one end; a read error may be behind it. J is TRBJ2-1 and V is TRBV6-2 or TRBV6-3; D not certain. This CDR3 contains 12 residues. CDR1 is MNHEY and CDR2 is SVGEGT in the germline V gene. CDR3 loop: CASSGSRNEHFF. As DNA, the CDR3 is TGTGCCAGCAGCGGAAGCCGGAATGAGCACTTCTTC.

This chain connects TRBV10-1 to TRBJ1-4; 7 bases are a match to TRBD1. The germline gives CDR1 WNHNN, CDR2 SYGVQD (reference sequence). V lost 8 bases and J lost 3; bases outside the gene matches: 12. The CDR3 is 16 residues long. DNA for the CDR3: TGCGCCAGCGTCGGGGACAGCCAAGCAGCTAATGAAAAACTGTTTTTT. This encodes CASVGDSQAANEKLFF.